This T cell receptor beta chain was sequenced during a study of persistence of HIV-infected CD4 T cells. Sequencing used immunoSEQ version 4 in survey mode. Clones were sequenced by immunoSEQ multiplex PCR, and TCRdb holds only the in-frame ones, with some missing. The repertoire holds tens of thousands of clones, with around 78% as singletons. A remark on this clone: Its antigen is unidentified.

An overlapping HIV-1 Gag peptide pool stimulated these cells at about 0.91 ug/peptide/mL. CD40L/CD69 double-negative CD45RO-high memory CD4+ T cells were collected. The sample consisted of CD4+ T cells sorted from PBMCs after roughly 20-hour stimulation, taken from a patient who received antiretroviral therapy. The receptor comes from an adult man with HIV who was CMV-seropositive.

CDR3 region: CASSVEAGQNEQFF. In DNA form, the CDR3 reads TGTGCCAGCAGCGTAGAAGCGGGCCAGAATGAGCAGTTCTTC. V usage is TRBV9 and J usage is TRBJ2-1; maybe TRBD2 (6 bases). The CDR3 length is 14 residues. V was trimmed by 0 bases and J by 7 bases, leaving 11 bases between them. CDR1 and CDR2 from the germline V gene are SGDLS and YYNGEE. The whole variable domain, filled in from reference TRBV9 and TRBJ2-1, reads DSGVTQTPKHLITATGQRVTLRCSPRSGDLSVYWYQQSLDQGLQFLIQYYNGEERAKGNILERFSAQQFPDLHSELNLSSLELGDSALYFCASSVEAGQNEQFFGPGTRLTVL.